These 12 T cell receptor beta chains originate from one sample sequenced in a study of T-cell memory formation after mild COVID-19. One entry per CDR3 protein, called by TCRdb with MiXCR from the 5' RACE reads. The table records about 260,000 distinct CDR3 sequences, 16% of them present only once. Sequencing input: PBMCs or a T cell subset sorted from them (not recorded which). The origin of the receptors is a man between 18 and 35 years old who had mild COVID-19 (a few samples of this study predate the infection). Cell type and time point are not known.

This clonotype was seen only a few times. V gene TRBV11-1 combines with J gene TRBJ2-3; D ambiguous. The germline V gene has CDR1 SGHAT and CDR2 FQDESV (reference sequence). CDR3 length: 14 residues. The V end was cut by 10 bases, the J end by 3 bases, with 17 bases between. CDR3 loop: CAIQDRLQTDTQYF. The CDR3 nucleotides read TGTGCCATCCAGGACCGACTCCAGACAGATACGCAGTATTTT.

This clonotype was seen a handful of times. The V gene is TRBV7-2, the J gene TRBJ2-5, with D perhaps assigned TRBD1 or TRBD2 (5 bases each). This CDR3 comprises 14 residues. Trimming took 2 bases from V and 5 from J, leaving 12 bases between them. Germline values: CDR1 SGHTA, CDR2 FQGNSA. CDR3 loop: CASSLQAGAETQYF. The CDR3 region has the DNA TGTGCCAGCAGCTTACAGGCCGGGGCGGAGACCCAGTACTTC.

This clonotype has a handful of counts. The chain combines TRBV29-1 with TRBJ1-1, with unresolved D. CDR1 is SQVTM, CDR2 ANQGSEA, per germline. The CDR3 has 14 amino acids. Trimming removed 4 bases from V and 5 bases from J, with 17 bases in between. The chain's CDR3 is CSVAEESDFTEAFF. As DNA, the CDR3 is TGCAGCGTTGCTGAGGAGTCAGATTTTACTGAAGCTTTCTTT. Together with reference TRBV29-1 and TRBJ1-1, the CDR3 gives the full variable domain: SAVISQKPSRDICQRGTSLTIQCQVDSQVTMMFWYRQQPGQSLTLIATANQGSEATYESGFVIDKFPISRPNLTFSTLTVSNMSPEDSSIYLCSVAEESDFTEAFFGQGTRLTVV.

This clonotype showed up just a few times. The J gene is TRBJ2-5, the V gene TRBV18, with 7 bases lining up with TRBD1. The germline V gene encodes CDR1 KGHSH and CDR2 LQKENI. V lost 5 bases and J lost 5; bases outside the gene matches: 5. The CDR3 totals 13 residues. CDR3 amino acids: CASSGTDGETQYF. DNA of the CDR3: TGTGCCAGCTCAGGGACAGATGGGGAGACCCAGTACTTC.

The V gene is TRBV6-2 or TRBV6-3, the J gene TRBJ2-1; 8 bases map to TRBD2. CDR3 length: 15 amino acids. Germline CDR1 MNHEY, CDR2 SVGEGT. V gave up 2 bases and J gave up 2 bases; unmatched junction bases: 2. CDR3 region: CASSYQRGPYNEQFF. The CDR3 DNA sequence: TGTGCCAGCAGTTACCAGCGGGGGCCCTACAATGAGCAGTTCTTC.

V gene TRBV20-1 combines with J gene TRBJ1-2; 9 bases line up with TRBD1. The CDR3 is made up of 13 amino acids. Looked up from germline, CDR1 is DFQATT and CDR2 is SNEGSKA (reference sequence). After removal of 0 bases from V and 8 bases from J, the junction contained 4 bases not matched to a gene. Here the CDR3 DNA reads TGCAGTGCTAGAGAACAGGGGGCGCACGGCTACACCTTC. It specifies CSAREQGAHGYTF.

This clonotype was counted a few times. The rearrangement uses TRBV7-9 and TRBJ1-2, with TRBD1 as a possible D gene (6 bases). V was cut by 6 bases and J by 7 bases, with 12 bases left in between. From germline, CDR1 is SEHNR and CDR2 FQNEAQ (reference sequence). The CDR3 is 12 amino acids. Here the CDR3 DNA reads TGTGCCAGCAGTTCCCCGGGGGCTGGCTACACCTTC. Its translation: CASSSPGAGYTF.

This sequence joins TRBV20-1 and TRBJ1-2; D is unresolved. The CDR3 contains 14 residues. From germline, CDR1 is DFQATT and CDR2 SNEGSKA (reference sequence). Deletions cut 0 bases from V and 8 bases from J, with 16 bases between. The CDR3 DNA reads TGCAGTGCTAGAGATCCGGGGAAGCTTCTCGGCTACACCTTC. Protein: CSARDPGKLLGYTF.

The rearrangement links TRBV27 to TRBJ2-5; 7 positions agree with TRBD1. Trimming removed 3 bases from V and 5 bases from J; junction bases left unmatched: 3. The CDR3 spans 13 residues. Germline lookup yields CDR1 MNHEY and CDR2 SMNVEV (reference sequence). DNA of the CDR3: TGTGCCAGCAGTTTGGGACAGCTGGAGACCCAGTACTTC. Translation: CASSLGQLETQYF.

This clonotype was detected only a few times. The chain joins TRBV6-5 to TRBJ1-1; D remains unclear. CDR1 and CDR2 from the germline V gene are MNHEY and SVGAGI. V shed 6 bases and J shed 1 base, with 9 bases lying between them. The CDR3 runs to 13 residues. The CDR3 is CASRDGGNTEAFF. CDR3 sequence (DNA): TGTGCCAGCAGGGACGGAGGGAACACTGAAGCTTTCTTT.

This chain connects TRBV20-1 to TRBJ2-5, with 16 bases matching TRBD2. V was clipped by 2 bases and J by 5 bases; unmatched bases: 11. Germline CDR1 DFQATT, CDR2 SNEGSKA (reference sequence). This CDR3 comprises 18 residues. The CDR3 region has the DNA TGCAGTGCTAGACGACGCGGGACTAGCGGGGGGGCCTTGGAGACCCAGTACTTC. This translates into CSARRRGTSGGALETQYF.

This clonotype was detected only a few times. The V call is TRBV6-6, the J call TRBJ2-7; 7 nucleotides line up with TRBD1. The ends lost 2 bases at V and 7 bases at J; junction bases unmatched: 5. Per germline, CDR1 MNHNY and CDR2 SVGAGI (reference sequence). The CDR3 spans 13 residues. CDR3 region: CASSYGQAPEQYV. For the CDR3, the DNA is TGTGCCAGCAGTTACGGACAGGCCCCGGAGCAGTACGTC.